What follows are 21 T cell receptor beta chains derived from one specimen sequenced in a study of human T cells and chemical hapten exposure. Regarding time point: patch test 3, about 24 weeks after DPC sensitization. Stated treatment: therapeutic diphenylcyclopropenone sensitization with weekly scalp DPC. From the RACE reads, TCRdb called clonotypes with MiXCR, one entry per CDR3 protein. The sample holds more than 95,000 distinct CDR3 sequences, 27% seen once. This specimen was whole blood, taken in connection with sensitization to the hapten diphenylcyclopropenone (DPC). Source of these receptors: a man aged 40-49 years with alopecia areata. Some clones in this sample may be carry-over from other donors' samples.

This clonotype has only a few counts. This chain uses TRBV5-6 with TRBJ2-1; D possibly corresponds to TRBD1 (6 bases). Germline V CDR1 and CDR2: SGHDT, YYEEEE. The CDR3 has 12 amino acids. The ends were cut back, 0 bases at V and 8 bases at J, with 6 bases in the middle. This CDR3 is CASSLAGDEQFF. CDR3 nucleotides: TGTGCCAGCAGCTTGGCAGGGGATGAGCAGTTCTTC. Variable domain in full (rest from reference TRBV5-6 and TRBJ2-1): DAGVTQSPTHLIKTRGQQVTLRCSPKSGHDTVSWYQQALGQGPQFIFQYYEEEERQRGNFPDRFSGHQFPNYSSELNVNALLLGDSALYLCASSLAGDEQFFGPGTRLTVL.

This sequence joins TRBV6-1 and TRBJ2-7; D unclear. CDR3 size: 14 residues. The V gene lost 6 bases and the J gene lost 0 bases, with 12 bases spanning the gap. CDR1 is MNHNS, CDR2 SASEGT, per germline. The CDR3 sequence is CASSHLARSYEQYF. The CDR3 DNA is TGTGCCAGCAGCCACCTCGCCCGCTCCTACGAGCAGTACTTC.

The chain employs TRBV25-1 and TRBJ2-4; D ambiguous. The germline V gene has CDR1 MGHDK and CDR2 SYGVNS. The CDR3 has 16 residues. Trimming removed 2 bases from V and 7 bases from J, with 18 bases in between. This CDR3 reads CASSENQVPAGNIQYF. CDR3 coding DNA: TGTGCCAGCAGTGAAAATCAGGTACCTGCCGGGAACATTCAGTACTTC.

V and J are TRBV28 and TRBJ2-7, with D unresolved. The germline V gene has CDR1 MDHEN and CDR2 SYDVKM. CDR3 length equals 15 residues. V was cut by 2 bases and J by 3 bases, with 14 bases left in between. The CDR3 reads CASSLDGQVYYEQYF. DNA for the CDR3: TGTGCCAGCAGTTTAGACGGGCAGGTTTACTACGAGCAGTACTTC.

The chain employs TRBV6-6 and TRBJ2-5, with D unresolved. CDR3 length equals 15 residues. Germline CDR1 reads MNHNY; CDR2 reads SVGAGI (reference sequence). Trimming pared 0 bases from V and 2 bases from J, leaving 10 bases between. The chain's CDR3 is CASSYSNIAQETQYF. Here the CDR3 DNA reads TGTGCCAGCAGTTACTCGAATATAGCTCAAGAGACCCAGTACTTC.

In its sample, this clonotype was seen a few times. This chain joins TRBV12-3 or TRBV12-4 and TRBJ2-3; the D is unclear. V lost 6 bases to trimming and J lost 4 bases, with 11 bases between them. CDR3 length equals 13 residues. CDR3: CASSYVEADTQYF. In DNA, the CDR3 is TGTGCCAGCAGCTACGTAGAGGCAGATACGCAGTATTTT.

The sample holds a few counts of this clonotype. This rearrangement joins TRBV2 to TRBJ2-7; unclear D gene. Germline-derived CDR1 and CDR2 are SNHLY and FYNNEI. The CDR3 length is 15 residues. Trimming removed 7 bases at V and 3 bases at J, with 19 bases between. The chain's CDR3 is CASTSATVSGYEQYF. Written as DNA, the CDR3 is TGTGCCAGCACCTCCGCAACCGTGTCGGGCTACGAGCAGTACTTC.

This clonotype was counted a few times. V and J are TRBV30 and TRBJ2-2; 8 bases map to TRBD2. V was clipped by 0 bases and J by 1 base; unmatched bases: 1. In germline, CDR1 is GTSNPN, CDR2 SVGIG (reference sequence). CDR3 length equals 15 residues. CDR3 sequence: CAWSVLAGNTGELFF. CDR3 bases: TGTGCCTGGAGTGTCCTAGCGGGGAACACCGGGGAGCTGTTTTTT.

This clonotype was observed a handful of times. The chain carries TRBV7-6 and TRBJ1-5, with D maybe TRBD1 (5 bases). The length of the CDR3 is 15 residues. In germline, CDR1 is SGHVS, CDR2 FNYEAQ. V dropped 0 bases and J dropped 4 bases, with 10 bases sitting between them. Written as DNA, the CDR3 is TGTGCCAGCAGCTTAGCGCTGGGGGAAAATCAGCCCCAGCATTTT. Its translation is CASSLALGENQPQHF.

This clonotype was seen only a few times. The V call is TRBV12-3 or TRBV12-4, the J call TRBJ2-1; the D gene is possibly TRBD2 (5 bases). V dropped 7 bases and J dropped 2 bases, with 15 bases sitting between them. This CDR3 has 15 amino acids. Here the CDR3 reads CASTSSGLTYNEQFF. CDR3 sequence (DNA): TGTGCCAGCACCTCGTCGGGGTTGACCTACAATGAGCAGTTCTTC.

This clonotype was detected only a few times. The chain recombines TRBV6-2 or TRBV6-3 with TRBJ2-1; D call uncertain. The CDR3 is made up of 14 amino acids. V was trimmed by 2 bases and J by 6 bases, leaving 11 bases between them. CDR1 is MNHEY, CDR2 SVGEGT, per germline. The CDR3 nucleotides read TGTGCCAGCAGTTACCAGCCTGGGGTCAATGAGCAGTTCTTC. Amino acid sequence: CASSYQPGVNEQFF.

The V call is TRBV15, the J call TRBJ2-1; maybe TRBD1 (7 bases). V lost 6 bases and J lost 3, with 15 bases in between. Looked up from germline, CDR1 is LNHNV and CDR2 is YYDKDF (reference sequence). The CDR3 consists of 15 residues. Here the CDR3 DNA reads TGTGCCACCAGACCACGGCAGGGGGGCTACAATGAGCAGTTCTTC. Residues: CATRPRQGGYNEQFF.

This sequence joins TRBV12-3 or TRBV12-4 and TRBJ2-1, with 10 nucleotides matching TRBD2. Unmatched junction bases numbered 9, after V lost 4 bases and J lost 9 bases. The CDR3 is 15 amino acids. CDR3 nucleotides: TGTGCCAGCAGTTCCCAACTAGCGGGACGCAGTGAGCAGTTCTTC. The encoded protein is CASSSQLAGRSEQFF.

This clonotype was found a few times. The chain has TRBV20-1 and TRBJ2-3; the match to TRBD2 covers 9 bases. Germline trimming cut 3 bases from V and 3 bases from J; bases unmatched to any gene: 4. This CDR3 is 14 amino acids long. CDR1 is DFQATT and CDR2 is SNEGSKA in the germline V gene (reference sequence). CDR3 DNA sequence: TGCAGTGCTAGTGGGACTAGCAATACAGATACGCAGTATTTT. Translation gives CSASGTSNTDTQYF.

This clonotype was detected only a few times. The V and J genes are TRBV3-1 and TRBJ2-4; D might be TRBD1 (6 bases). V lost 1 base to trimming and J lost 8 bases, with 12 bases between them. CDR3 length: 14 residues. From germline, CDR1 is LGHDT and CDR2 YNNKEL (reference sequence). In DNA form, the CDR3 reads TGTGCCAGCAGCCAAGCGAATCCAGGGGACATTCAGTACTTC. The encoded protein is CASSQANPGDIQYF.

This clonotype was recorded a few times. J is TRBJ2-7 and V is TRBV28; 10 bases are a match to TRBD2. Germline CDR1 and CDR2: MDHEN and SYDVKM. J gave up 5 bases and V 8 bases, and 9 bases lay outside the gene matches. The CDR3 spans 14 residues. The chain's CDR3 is CASGSSGGSHEQYF. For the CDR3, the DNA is TGTGCCAGCGGATCTAGCGGGGGTAGCCACGAGCAGTACTTC.

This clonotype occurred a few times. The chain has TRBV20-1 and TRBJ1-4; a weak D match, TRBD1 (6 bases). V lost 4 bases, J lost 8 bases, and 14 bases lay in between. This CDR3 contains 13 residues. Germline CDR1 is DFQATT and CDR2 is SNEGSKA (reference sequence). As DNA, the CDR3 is TGCAGTGCTACTTTGACAGGACTCGAAAAACTGTTTTTT. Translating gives CSATLTGLEKLFF.

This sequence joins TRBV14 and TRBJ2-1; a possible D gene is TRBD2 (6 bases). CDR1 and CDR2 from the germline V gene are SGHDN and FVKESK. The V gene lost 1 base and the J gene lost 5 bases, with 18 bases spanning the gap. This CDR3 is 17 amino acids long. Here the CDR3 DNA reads TGTGCCAGCAGCCAAGGTAGTAGCGGAGGGGTACACAATGAGCAGTTCTTC. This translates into CASSQGSSGGVHNEQFF.

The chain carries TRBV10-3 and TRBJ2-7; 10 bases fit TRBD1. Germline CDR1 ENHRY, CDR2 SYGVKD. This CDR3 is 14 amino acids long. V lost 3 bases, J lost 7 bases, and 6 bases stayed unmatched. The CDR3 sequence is CAISDGGQGPEQYF. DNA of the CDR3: TGTGCCATCAGTGACGGGGGACAGGGGCCTGAGCAGTACTTC.

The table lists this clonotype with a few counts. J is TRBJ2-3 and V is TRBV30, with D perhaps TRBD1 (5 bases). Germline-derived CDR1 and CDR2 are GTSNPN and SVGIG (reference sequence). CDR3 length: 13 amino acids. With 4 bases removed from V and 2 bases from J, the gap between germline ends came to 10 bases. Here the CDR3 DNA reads TGTGCCTGGACAGGGCAAGACACAGATACGCAGTATTTT. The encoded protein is CAWTGQDTDTQYF.

The CDR3 bases are TGTGCCAGCAGTCCCGGGAGGACCAACAATGAGCAGTTCTTC. This translates into CASSPGRTNNEQFF. The chain joins TRBV12-3 or TRBV12-4 to TRBJ2-1; 7 bases agree with TRBD2. The CDR3 has 14 amino acids. V lost 5 bases and J lost 5; bases outside the gene matches: 6.